This T cell receptor beta chain is from a study of blood T cell repertoires in COVID-19. Sequenced by immunoSEQ multiplex PCR; TCRdb stores in-frame clones only, minus some. The sample has about 76,000 clones, approximately 86% seen once. J lost 6 bases, V lost 2 bases, and 6 bases had no gene match. Germline CDR1 MNHEY, CDR2 SVGAGI. The CDR3 length is 14 residues. The origin of this receptor is a human donor in a cohort sampled during active COVID-19. Sequencing was carried out using peripheral blood. V and J are TRBV6-5 and TRBJ2-7; TRBD1 matches 8 bases. The CDR3 protein is CASSYRTGSLEQYF. The DNA for the CDR3 is TGTGCCAGCAGTTACCGGACAGGGAGCCTCGAGCAGTACTTC.